This T cell receptor beta chain was recorded in a study of blood T cells in healthy people across ages. Donors ranged from roughly 6 to 100 years old and were healthy Caucasians in Russia. CDR3 length equals 12 residues. Trimming at V came to 6 bases and at J to 6 bases, leaving 8 bases not matched to a gene. CDR1 and CDR2 (germline): SQVTM, ANQGSEA. The second PCR ran roughly 6 to 11 cycles with a sample-barcoded 5' primer and J-beta primers. Sequencing recovered at least 3 million CDR3-containing paired-end reads from each sample. TCRdb re-analysed the 5' RACE reads in MiXCR, keeping a single row per CDR3 protein. This table has approximately 600,000 distinct CDR3 sequences, around three fifths appearing once. As to this clonotype: Antigen: not known.

Findings and limits, study-wide: Naive CD4+ cells and diversity were both higher in long-lived donors than in aged donors.

This sequence originates from a man aged 60 to 75 in good health. Sequences were obtained from blood. The chain recombines TRBV29-1 with TRBJ2-7; 7 nucleotides line up with TRBD1. For the CDR3, the DNA is TGCAGCGTCCGACAGGGTTTAGGCGAGCAGTACTTC. Its translation: CSVRQGLGEQYF.